Following are 18 T cell receptor beta chains from one sample sequenced in a study of vaccination effects on CD4 cells after COVID-19. ViraFEST expansion of antigen-specific CD4+ T cells with viral peptide pools preceded sequencing. Culturing for around 10 days preceded CD4+ T cell isolation. Everyone in the study got two shots of either the BNT162b2 or mRNA-1273 vaccine. Generated by immunoSEQ multiplex PCR, the TCRdb table keeps only in-frame clones and is missing some. The table shows 27,000 or so clones, with around 82% occurring only once. The antigens for these receptors are not known. Source: CD4+ T cells from PBMCs cultured with HCoV-NL63 spike peptides, taken after COVID-19 vaccination. The receptors here all came from a human donor who received a COVID-19 vaccine. Some clones in this sample may be carry-over from other donors' samples.

The J gene is TRBJ1-2, the V gene TRBV23-1; D call uncertain. TRBV23-1 is recorded as an ORF, its role being uncertain. This CDR3 has 14 residues. Trimming pared 10 bases from V and 3 bases from J, leaving 18 bases between. This CDR3 reads CANTFFGGDYGYTF. CDR3 sequence (DNA): TGCGCCAACACCTTTTTTGGTGGAGACTATGGCTACACCTTC.

The table lists this clone with a count of one. The gene calls are TRBV6-5 and TRBJ1-4, with 8 positions matching TRBD1. V was clipped by 6 bases and J by 7 bases; unmatched bases: 10. This CDR3 is built from 15 residues. Germline CDR1 is MNHEY and CDR2 is SVGAGI. The DNA for the CDR3 is TGTGCCAGCAGCCGTAAGCCGGGACAGGTTGAAAAACTGTTTTTT. It specifies CASSRKPGQVEKLFF.

The chain couples TRBV3-1 (or the pseudogene TRBV3-2) to TRBJ1-2; TRBD1 is a possible D gene (5 bases). The CDR3 has 16 residues. V shed 2 bases and J shed 3 bases, with 16 bases lying between them. Per the germline V gene, CDR1 is LGHDT and CDR2 is YNNKEL (reference sequence). This CDR3 reads CASSQNRGAGDYGYTF. The CDR3 region has the DNA TGTGCCAGCAGCCAAAACCGGGGCGCTGGGGACTATGGCTACACCTTC.

J is TRBJ2-7 and V is TRBV30; no clear D. Germline CDR1 and CDR2: GTSNPN and SVGIG (reference sequence). This CDR3 is 12 amino acids long. The V end lost 2 bases, the J end lost 2 bases, and 7 bases lay between the germline ends. CDR3 region: CAWSPTTYEQYF. The CDR3 DNA reads TGTGCCTGGAGTCCCACGACCTACGAGCAGTACTTC. The whole variable domain, filled in from reference TRBV30 and TRBJ2-7, reads SQTIHQWPATLVQPVGSPLSLECTVEGTSNPNLYWYRQAAGRGLQLLFYSVGIGQISSEVPQNLSASRPQDRQFILSSKKLLLSDSGFYLCAWSPTTYEQYFGPGTRLTVT.

The V and J genes are TRBV3-1 (or the pseudogene TRBV3-2) and TRBJ1-1; maybe TRBD1 (5 bases). Trimming pared 4 bases from V and 6 bases from J, leaving 12 bases between. This CDR3 comprises 13 residues. Germline values: CDR1 LGHDT, CDR2 YNNKEL (reference sequence). CDR3 bases: TGTGCCAGCAGCCTTATCCCGGGGGCTGAAGCTTTCTTT. This encodes CASSLIPGAEAFF.

The gene calls are TRBV5-1 and TRBJ2-4; 7 bases are shared with TRBD1. Trimming at V came to 3 bases and at J to 1 base, leaving 13 bases not matched to a gene. Germline assignment: CDR1 SGHRS and CDR2 YFSETQ. This CDR3 is built from 18 residues. The CDR3 spells CASSSDGQALTAKNIQYF. CDR3 bases: TGCGCCAGCAGCTCGGATGGACAGGCCCTGACGGCCAAAAACATTCAGTACTTC.

This clone was detected only once. V is TRBV6-5 and J is TRBJ1-5; D not resolved. This CDR3 spans 12 amino acids. The V end was cut by 7 bases, the J end by 2 bases, with 6 bases between. The germline CDR1 and CDR2 sequences are MNHEY and SVGAGI. CDR3 sequence: CASKVGNQPQHF. Written as DNA, the CDR3 is TGTGCCAGCAAGGTGGGCAATCAGCCCCAGCATTTT.

This chain uses TRBV18 with TRBJ1-6; the match to TRBD1 covers 8 bases. J was trimmed by 10 bases and V by 3 bases; bases with no gene match: 11. The CDR3 contains 16 residues. Germline CDR1 KGHSH, CDR2 LQKENI. The CDR3 region is CASSPAGQGAGSPLHF. As DNA, the CDR3 is TGTGCCAGCTCACCCGCCGGTCAGGGGGCGGGATCACCCCTCCACTTT. Drawing the rest from reference TRBV18 and TRBJ1-6, the complete variable domain is NAGVMQNPRHLVRRRGQEARLRCSPMKGHSHVYWYRQLPEEGLKFMVYLQKENIIDESGMPKERFSAEFPKEGPSILRIQQVVRGDSAAYFCASSPAGQGAGSPLHFGNGTRLTVT.

This clone was seen a few times. The V call is TRBV7-9, the J call TRBJ2-2; D might be TRBD1 or TRBD2, each matching 5 bases. Trimming took 5 bases from V and 0 from J, leaving 7 bases between them. This CDR3 has 14 amino acids. Per germline, CDR1 SEHNR and CDR2 FQNEAQ (reference sequence). CDR3 in DNA: TGTGCCAGCAGCCTGGGGGCGAACACCGGGGAGCTGTTTTTT. Residues: CASSLGANTGELFF.

J is TRBJ2-3 and V is TRBV18; a possible D gene is TRBD1 (5 bases). The CDR3 totals 15 residues. Trimming shortened V by 6 bases and J by 0 bases, and 13 bases separated the two germline ends. Germline assignment: CDR1 KGHSH and CDR2 LQKENI. In DNA, the CDR3 is TGTGCCAGCTCGGGGCAGCAAGCTAGCACAGATACGCAGTATTTT. Its protein is CASSGQQASTDTQYF. Combining the CDR3 with reference TRBV18 and TRBJ2-3 gives the whole variable domain NAGVMQNPRHLVRRRGQEARLRCSPMKGHSHVYWYRQLPEEGLKFMVYLQKENIIDESGMPKERFSAEFPKEGPSILRIQQVVRGDSAAYFCASSGQQASTDTQYFGPGTRLTVL.

J is TRBJ2-7 and V is TRBV28; the match to TRBD1 covers 7 bases. The germline gives CDR1 MDHEN, CDR2 SYDVKM. V was pared by 5 bases and J by 4 bases, with 2 bases of the junction left unmatched. The CDR3 covers 12 residues. CDR3 nucleotides: TGTGCCAGCAGTGGGGACAGTTACGAGCAGTACGTC. Translated, it gives CASSGDSYEQYV.

The rearrangement uses TRBV7-3 and TRBJ2-6, with a weak D call TRBD2 (7 bases). The CDR3 length is 15 residues. CDR1 is SGHTA and CDR2 is FQGTGA in the germline V gene. V was shortened by 5 bases and J by 2 bases, with 10 bases between the two germline ends. In DNA form, the CDR3 reads TGTGCCAGCAGCGAGGGGGGGCCTGGGGCCAACGTCCTGACTTTC. Its translation is CASSEGGPGANVLTF.

The gene calls are TRBV5-1 and TRBJ2-1, with 8 bases identical to TRBD2. CDR3 length: 14 residues. CDR1 is SGHRS, CDR2 YFSETQ, per germline. Trimming cost V 2 bases and J 7 bases; bases outside gene matches: 5. CDR3 in DNA: TGCGCCAGCAGCTTCCGGGGGGGCGAGAATGAGCAGTTCTTC. Translation gives CASSFRGGENEQFF.

The V gene is TRBV12-3 or TRBV12-4, the J gene TRBJ2-1; no firm D call. V shed 2 bases and J shed 9 bases, with 8 bases lying between them. The CDR3 is made up of 12 amino acids. The CDR3 here is CASSLPIGEQFF. DNA for the CDR3: TGTGCCAGCAGTTTACCGATAGGTGAGCAGTTCTTC.

The J gene is TRBJ2-1, the V gene TRBV11-3; 8 nucleotides line up with TRBD1. Germline V lookup: CDR1 SGHNT, CDR2 YENEEA. Trimming cost V 1 base and J 4 bases; bases outside gene matches: 3. The CDR3 is made up of 15 amino acids. The CDR3, as DNA: TGTGCCAGCAGCTTAGGACAGGGGACTTACAATGAGCAGTTCTTC. Its protein product is CASSLGQGTYNEQFF.

This chain joins TRBV5-6 and TRBJ1-6, with 7 nucleotides matching TRBD1. V lost 4 bases and J lost 8; bases outside the gene matches: 3. The CDR3 extends over 13 amino acids. The germline CDR1 and CDR2 sequences are SGHDT and YYEEEE. CDR3 loop: CASSIRGDSPLHF. As DNA, the CDR3 is TGTGCCAGCAGCATCAGGGGGGATTCACCCCTCCACTTT. Looking up the rest from reference TRBV5-6 and TRBJ1-6 gives the full variable domain: DAGVTQSPTHLIKTRGQQVTLRCSPKSGHDTVSWYQQALGQGPQFIFQYYEEEERQRGNFPDRFSGHQFPNYSSELNVNALLLGDSALYLCASSIRGDSPLHFGNGTRLTVT.

This clone was seen only a few times. The chain has TRBV7-8 and TRBJ1-5, with a weak D call TRBD1 (5 bases). CDR3 size: 16 residues. Germline V CDR1 and CDR2: SGHVS, FQNEAQ. V dropped 5 bases and J dropped 0 bases, with 14 bases sitting between them. The chain's CDR3 is CASSGRDPHSNQPQHF. CDR3 DNA: TGTGCCAGCAGCGGCCGGGACCCCCATAGCAATCAGCCCCAGCATTTT.

This chain connects TRBV7-2 to TRBJ1-4; D not certain. Germline CDR1 reads SGHTA; CDR2 reads FQGNSA. V shed 1 base and J shed 4 bases, with 7 bases lying between them. The CDR3 contains 14 residues. Here the CDR3 DNA reads TGTGCCAGCAGCTTAGGGCAGATTAATGAAAAACTGTTTTTT. Translating gives CASSLGQINEKLFF.